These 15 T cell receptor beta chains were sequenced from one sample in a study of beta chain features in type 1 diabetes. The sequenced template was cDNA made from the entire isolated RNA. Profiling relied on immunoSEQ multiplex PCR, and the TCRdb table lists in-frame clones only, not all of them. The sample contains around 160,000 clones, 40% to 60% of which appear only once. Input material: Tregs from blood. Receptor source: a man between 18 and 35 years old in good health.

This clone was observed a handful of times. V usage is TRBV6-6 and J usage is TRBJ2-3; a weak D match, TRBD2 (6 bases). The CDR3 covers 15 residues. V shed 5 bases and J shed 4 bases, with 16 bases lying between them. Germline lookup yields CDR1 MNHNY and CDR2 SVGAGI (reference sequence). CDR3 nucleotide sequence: TGTGCCAGCAGTGGGGGGATGGGAGGAGCAGATACGCAGTATTTT. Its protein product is CASSGGMGGADTQYF.

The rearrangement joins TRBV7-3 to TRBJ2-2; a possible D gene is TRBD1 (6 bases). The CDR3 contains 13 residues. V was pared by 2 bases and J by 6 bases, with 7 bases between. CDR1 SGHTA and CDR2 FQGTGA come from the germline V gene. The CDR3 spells CASSLAGAGELFF. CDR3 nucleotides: TGTGCCAGCAGCTTAGCAGGGGCCGGGGAGCTGTTTTTT.

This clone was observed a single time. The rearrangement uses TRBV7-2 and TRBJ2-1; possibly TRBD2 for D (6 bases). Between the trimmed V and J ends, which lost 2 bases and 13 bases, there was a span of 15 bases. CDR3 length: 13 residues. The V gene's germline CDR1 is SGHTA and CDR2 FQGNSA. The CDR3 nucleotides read TGTGCCAGCAGCTTATCGGAGGGCCGGATACAGTTCTTC. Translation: CASSLSEGRIQFF. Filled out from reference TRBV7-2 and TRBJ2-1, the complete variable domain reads GAGVSQSPSNKVTEKGKDVELRCDPISGHTALYWYRQSLGQGLEFLIYFQGNSAPDKSGLPSDRFSAERTGGSVSTLTIQRTQQEDSAVYLCASSLSEGRIQFFGPGTRLTVL.

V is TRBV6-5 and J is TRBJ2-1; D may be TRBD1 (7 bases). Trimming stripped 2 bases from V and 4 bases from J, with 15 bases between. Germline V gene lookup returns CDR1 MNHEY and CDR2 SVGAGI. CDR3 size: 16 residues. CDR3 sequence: CASSYRGDSLYNEQFF. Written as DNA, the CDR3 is TGTGCCAGCAGTTACAGGGGGGACAGCCTATACAATGAGCAGTTCTTC.

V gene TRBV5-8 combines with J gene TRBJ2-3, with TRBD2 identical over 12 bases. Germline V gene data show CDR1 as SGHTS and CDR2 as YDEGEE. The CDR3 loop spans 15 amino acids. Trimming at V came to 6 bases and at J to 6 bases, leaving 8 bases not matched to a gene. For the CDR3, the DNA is TGTGCCAGCAACCGACTAGCGGGAGCTTTTGATACGCAGTATTTT. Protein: CASNRLAGAFDTQYF.

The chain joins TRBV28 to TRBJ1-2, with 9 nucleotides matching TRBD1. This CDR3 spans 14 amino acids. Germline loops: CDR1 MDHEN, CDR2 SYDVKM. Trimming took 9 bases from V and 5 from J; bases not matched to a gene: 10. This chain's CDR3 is CASKTSGTGYGYTF. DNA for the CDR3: TGTGCCAGTAAGACGTCCGGGACAGGGTATGGCTACACCTTC.

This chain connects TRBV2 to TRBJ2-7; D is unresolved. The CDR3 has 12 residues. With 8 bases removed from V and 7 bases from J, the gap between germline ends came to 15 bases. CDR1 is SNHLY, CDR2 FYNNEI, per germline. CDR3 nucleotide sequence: TGTGCCAGCGGGCGACGTGGTTTGGAGCAGTACTTC. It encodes CASGRRGLEQYF.

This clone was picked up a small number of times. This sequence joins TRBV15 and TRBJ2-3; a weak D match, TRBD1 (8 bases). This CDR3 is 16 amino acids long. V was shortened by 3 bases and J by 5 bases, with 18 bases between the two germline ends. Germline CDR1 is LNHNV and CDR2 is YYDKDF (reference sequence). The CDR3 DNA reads TGTGCCACCAGCAGGCTTGGACAGGGAGGGGGAGATACGCAGTATTTT. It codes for CATSRLGQGGGDTQYF.

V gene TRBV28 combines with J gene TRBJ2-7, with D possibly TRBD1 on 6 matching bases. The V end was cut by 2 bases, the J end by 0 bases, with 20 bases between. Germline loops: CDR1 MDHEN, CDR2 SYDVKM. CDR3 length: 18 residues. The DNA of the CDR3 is TGTGCCAGCAGTTTACCCCACTTACGACAGGCACCCTCCTACGAGCAGTACTTC. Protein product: CASSLPHLRQAPSYEQYF.

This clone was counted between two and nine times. The CDR3 loop reads CSAPRITEAFF. The CDR3, as DNA: TGCAGTGCGCCGCGGATCACTGAAGCTTTCTTT. The J gene is TRBJ1-1, the V gene TRBV20-1; D call uncertain. The ends were cut back, 6 bases at V and 4 bases at J, with 9 bases in the middle. The V gene's germline CDR1 is DFQATT and CDR2 SNEGSKA (reference sequence). CDR3 length: 11 residues.

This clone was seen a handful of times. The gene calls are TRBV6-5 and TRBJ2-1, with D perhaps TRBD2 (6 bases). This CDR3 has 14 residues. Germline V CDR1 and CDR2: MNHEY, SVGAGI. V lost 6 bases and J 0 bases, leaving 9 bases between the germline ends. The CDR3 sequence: CASRKAGSYNEQFF. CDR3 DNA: TGTGCCAGCAGGAAAGCGGGCTCCTACAATGAGCAGTTCTTC.

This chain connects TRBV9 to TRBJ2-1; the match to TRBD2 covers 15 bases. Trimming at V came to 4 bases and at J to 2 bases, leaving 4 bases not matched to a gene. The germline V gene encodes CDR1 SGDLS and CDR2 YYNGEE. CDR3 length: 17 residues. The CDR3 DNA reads TGTGCCAGCAGCCGGACTAGCGGGGGGGCCCCCTACAATGAGCAGTTCTTC. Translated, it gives CASSRTSGGAPYNEQFF.

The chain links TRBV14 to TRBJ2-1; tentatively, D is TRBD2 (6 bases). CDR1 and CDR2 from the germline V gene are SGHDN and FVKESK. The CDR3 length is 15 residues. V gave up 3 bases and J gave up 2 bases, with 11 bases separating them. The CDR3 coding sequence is TGTGCCAGCAGCCAGAAACTAGCCCCCTACAATGAGCAGTTCTTC. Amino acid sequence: CASSQKLAPYNEQFF.

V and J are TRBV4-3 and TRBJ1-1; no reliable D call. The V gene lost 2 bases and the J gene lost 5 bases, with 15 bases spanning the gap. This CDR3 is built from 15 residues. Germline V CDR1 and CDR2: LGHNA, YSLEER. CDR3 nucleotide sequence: TGCGCCAGCAGCCAACGCTTCCTCGGGGAAACTGAAGCTTTCTTT. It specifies CASSQRFLGETEAFF.

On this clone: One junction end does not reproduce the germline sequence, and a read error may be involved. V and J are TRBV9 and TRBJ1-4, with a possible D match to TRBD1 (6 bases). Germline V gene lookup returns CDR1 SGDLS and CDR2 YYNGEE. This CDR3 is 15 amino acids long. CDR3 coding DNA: TGTGCCAGCAGCGTAGGGTCCCAGGGGAATGAAAAGCTGTTTTTT. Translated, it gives CASSVGSQGNEKLFF.